This T cell receptor (beta chain) was retrieved from a study of T cell responses to AZD1222 COVID-19 vaccine. To note about this clone: What it binds is unknown.

V lost 2 bases, J lost 1 base, and 24 bases lay in between. The germline V gene has CDR1 SGHTA and CDR2 FQGTGA. The CDR3 sequence is 20 residues long. TCRdb's table, derived via immunoSEQ multiplex PCR, lists solely in-frame clones and lacks some. The sample has 60,000 to 95,000 clones; around 87% are singletons. Study-level findings and limits: Researchers took repertoire samples only after the peak T cell response had come.

The chain couples TRBV7-3 to TRBJ2-1; possibly TRBD2 for D (6 bases). Specimen: peripheral blood, collected 28 days after the second AZD1222 dose. The clonotype was recovered from an adult who received the AZD1222 COVID-19 vaccine. Here the CDR3 reads CASSLFGWDLSEGSYNEQFF. In nucleotides, the CDR3 is TGTGCCAGCAGCTTATTCGGTTGGGATCTTTCGGAGGGATCCTACAATGAGCAGTTCTTC.